This T cell receptor (beta chain) was identified during a study of T cell responses to AZD1222 COVID-19 vaccine. Broader study findings: The study sampled repertoires only after the peak T cell response.

Remarks on this clone: Antigen specificity is unknown.

The CDR3 is made up of 16 amino acids. Germline lookup yields CDR1 SGHAT and CDR2 FQNNGV. The junction had 9 bases not matched to a gene; V was cut back by 3 bases and J by 5 bases. Profiled with immunoSEQ multiplex PCR; TCRdb holds only in-frame clones, not every one. The profile shows 90,000 to 110,000 clones, about 85% of them singletons. This TCR was recovered from an adult in good health. V is TRBV11-2 and J is TRBJ1-2; the match to TRBD1 covers 10 bases. The source material was peripheral blood, sampled on day 0 of AZD1222 vaccination. The CDR3: CASSFTGTGDRYGYTF. The CDR3 region has the DNA TGTGCCAGCAGCTTCACCGGGACAGGGGATAGGTATGGCTACACCTTC.